The 21 T cell receptor beta chains below were found in one sample sequenced in a study of spatial heterogeneity in lung cancer. As to time point: sample taken at primary tumor resection. MiXCR, applied by TCRdb to the 5' RACE reads, yields one record per CDR3 protein. This table holds 9,200 or so distinct CDR3 sequences, roughly 8.4% found once. Study-wide findings and caveats: Mutation tallies in tumors tracked expanded intratumoral alpha and beta TCR counts.

Antigen specificity for these receptors is unknown. The sequences come from lung tumor tissue, collected at surgery. These receptors were taken from a male donor with early-stage non-small cell lung cancer.

This clonotype is labeled as medium-sized. The CDR3 loop is CASSYGNYGYTF. The CDR3, as DNA: TGTGCCAGCAGTTACGGGAACTATGGCTACACCTTC. This rearrangement joins TRBV6-5 to TRBJ1-2; D is unclear. Trimming stripped 2 bases from V and 2 bases from J, with 3 bases between. The CDR3 spans 12 residues. CDR1 is MNHEY and CDR2 is SVGAGI in the germline V gene.

The rearrangement joins TRBV28 to TRBJ1-1; D possibly corresponds to TRBD1 (6 bases). This CDR3 contains 16 residues. CDR1 is MDHEN, CDR2 SYDVKM, per germline. The ends were cut back, 3 bases at V and 2 bases at J, with 16 bases in the middle. The CDR3 here is CASSLGRGAGNTEAFF. The CDR3 DNA reads as TGTGCCAGCAGTTTGGGCAGGGGAGCGGGAAACACTGAAGCTTTCTTT.

This clonotype is medium-sized by share. The gene calls are TRBV6-5 and TRBJ1-3, with D possibly matching TRBD1 (5 bases). In germline, CDR1 is MNHEY, CDR2 SVGAGI. The germline V and J ends were trimmed by 5 bases and 0 bases, with 14 bases remaining between them. The length of the CDR3 is 16 residues. CDR3 residues: CASSGGTDRSGNTIYF. CDR3 coding DNA: TGTGCCAGCAGTGGGGGGACTGACCGCTCTGGAAACACCATATATTTT.

This clonotype occurred many times. The chain combines TRBV27 with TRBJ1-2; D may be TRBD1 (5 bases). The CDR3 consists of 16 residues. The germline V gene encodes CDR1 MNHEY and CDR2 SMNVEV (reference sequence). The ends were cut back, 6 bases at V and 3 bases at J, with 20 bases in the middle. This CDR3 is CASRRQFSGLHYGYTF. DNA for the CDR3: TGTGCCAGCAGGAGACAGTTTTCGGGCCTCCACTATGGCTACACCTTC.

V and J are TRBV5-8 and TRBJ1-6; D remains ambiguous. Germline assignment: CDR1 SGHTS and CDR2 YDEGEE. V gave up 0 bases and J gave up 4 bases, with 8 bases separating them. The CDR3 has 15 residues. The CDR3 DNA is TGTGCCAGCAGCTTGGCCCGAGGGTATAATTCACCCCTCCACTTT. It codes for CASSLARGYNSPLHF.

This clonotype was counted ten times or more. V and J are TRBV12-3 or TRBV12-4 and TRBJ2-7; D might be TRBD1 (5 bases). The CDR3 has 15 residues. Between the trimmed V and J ends, which lost 3 bases and 3 bases, there was a span of 15 bases. As DNA, the CDR3 is TGTGCCAGCAGTTTTGGACACATCAACTTCTACGAGCAGTACTTC. Amino acids: CASSFGHINFYEQYF.

Within the sample, this clonotype is medium-sized. The chain couples TRBV27 to TRBJ2-1; the D is unclear. The ends were cut back, 0 bases at V and 9 bases at J, with 9 bases in the middle. The CDR3 consists of 13 residues. Germline values: CDR1 MNHEY, CDR2 SMNVEV (reference sequence). The CDR3 region has the DNA TGTGCCAGCAGTTTATCGCTCGGAGCTGAGCAGTTCTTC. This gives the protein CASSLSLGAEQFF.

In its sample, this clonotype was seen many times. V usage is TRBV9 and J usage is TRBJ2-1, with D perhaps TRBD2 (6 bases). CDR1 and CDR2 (germline): SGDLS, YYNGEE. The CDR3 loop spans 15 amino acids. V lost 0 bases and J 6 bases, leaving 13 bases between the germline ends. The DNA of the CDR3 is TGTGCCAGCAGCGTAGGGGGAGTAGCGGTCAATGAGCAGTTCTTC. Amino acid sequence: CASSVGGVAVNEQFF. The entire variable domain, with the rest obtained from reference TRBV9 and TRBJ2-1, is as follows: DSGVTQTPKHLITATGQRVTLRCSPRSGDLSVYWYQQSLDQGLQFLIQYYNGEERAKGNILERFSAQQFPDLHSELNLSSLELGDSALYFCASSVGGVAVNEQFFGPGTRLTVL.

This clonotype was found many times. This chain uses TRBV7-9 with TRBJ2-1; D not resolved. The germline V gene encodes CDR1 SEHNR and CDR2 FQNEAQ (reference sequence). This CDR3 has 15 amino acids. Trimming stripped 6 bases from V and 0 bases from J, with 12 bases between. CDR3: CASRGSASSYNEQFF. The CDR3 DNA reads TGTGCCAGCAGGGGAAGCGCGAGCTCCTACAATGAGCAGTTCTTC.

This clonotype qualifies as medium-sized. The gene calls are TRBV5-5 and TRBJ2-1, with 7 nucleotides matching TRBD1. This CDR3 spans 14 amino acids. Germline lookup yields CDR1 SGHKS and CDR2 YYEKEE (reference sequence). The V gene end was trimmed by 4 bases and the J gene end by 10 bases; junction bases not matched to a gene: 11. CDR3 sequence: CASSRLTGIPEQFF. As DNA, the CDR3 is TGTGCCAGCAGCCGGTTGACAGGGATCCCCGAGCAGTTCTTC.

This clonotype was seen repeatedly, ten times or more. This sequence joins TRBV6-6 and TRBJ2-7; 11 bases line up with TRBD2. V was pared by 5 bases and J by 3 bases, with 6 bases of the junction left unmatched. The CDR3 extends over 15 amino acids. Germline V gene lookup returns CDR1 MNHNY and CDR2 SVGAGI (reference sequence). In DNA form, the CDR3 reads TGTGCCAGCAGTCGGCCGGGACTAGCGGACTACGAGCAGTACTTC. It translates to CASSRPGLADYEQYF.

At least ten counts were recorded for this clonotype. The chain joins TRBV20-1 to TRBJ2-1, with D possibly matching TRBD2 (6 bases). V lost 0 bases and J lost 0, with 15 bases in between. Germline CDR1 is DFQATT and CDR2 is SNEGSKA (reference sequence). The CDR3 runs to 17 residues. DNA of the CDR3: TGCAGTGCTAGAGATCCACGGGCCGGGAGCTCCTACAATGAGCAGTTCTTC. Translation gives CSARDPRAGSSYNEQFF.

This clonotype was detected only once. V and J are TRBV5-1 and TRBJ2-1; 11 nucleotides agree with TRBD2. Germline V gene lookup returns CDR1 SGHRS and CDR2 YFSETQ. This CDR3 is built from 16 residues. V dropped 1 base and J dropped 6; count of bases not matched to a gene: 6. DNA of the CDR3: TGCGCCAGCAGCTTGATACTAGCGGGAGAACCCAATGAGCAGTTCTTC. It codes for CASSLILAGEPNEQFF.

This clonotype was detected ten times or more. The chain recombines TRBV4-1 with TRBJ2-3; 8 bases match TRBD1. J lost 0 bases, V lost 5 bases, and 16 bases had no gene match. Germline CDR1 reads MGHRA; CDR2 reads YSYEKL. The CDR3 loop spans 19 amino acids. The CDR3 sequence: CASSSRTGTGESSTDTQYF. In nucleotides, the CDR3 is TGCGCCAGCAGCTCCCGAACCGGGACAGGCGAATCTAGCACAGATACGCAGTATTTT.

In its sample, this clonotype was seen many times. This chain uses TRBV18 with TRBJ2-7; TRBD1 is a possible D gene (6 bases). The CDR3 runs to 15 residues. Germline assignment: CDR1 KGHSH and CDR2 LQKENI. The V end lost 6 bases, the J end lost 4 bases, and 19 bases lay between the germline ends. CDR3 coding DNA: TGTGCCAGCTCGCCTATACAGGGAAACGGGTACGAGCAGTACTTC. The encoded protein is CASSPIQGNGYEQYF.

This chain joins TRBV27 and TRBJ1-1; tentatively, D is TRBD1 (6 bases). The ends were cut back, 0 bases at V and 6 bases at J, with 11 bases in the middle. CDR1 is MNHEY and CDR2 is SMNVEV in the germline V gene (reference sequence). This CDR3 is built from 14 residues. CDR3 DNA sequence: TGTGCCAGCAGTTTATCGCCCGGGGGCCCTGAAGCTTTCTTT. Protein sequence: CASSLSPGGPEAFF.

This clonotype has ten or more counts. The CDR3 loop is CSARSPTGNYGYTF. CDR3 nucleotides: TGCAGTGCTAGGTCCCCGACAGGGAACTATGGCTACACCTTC. The V and J genes are TRBV20-1 and TRBJ1-2; 7 nucleotides line up with TRBD1. V gave up 3 bases and J gave up 2 bases; unmatched junction bases: 6. Germline CDR1 is DFQATT and CDR2 is SNEGSKA (reference sequence). CDR3 length: 14 residues.

This clonotype has ten or more counts. This CDR3 is CAWSRGGNYGYTF. CDR3 bases: TGTGCCTGGAGTCGTGGGGGGAACTATGGCTACACCTTC. The chain links TRBV30 to TRBJ1-2, with D possibly being TRBD1 (5 bases). V lost 2 bases, J lost 2 bases, and 9 bases lay in between. Germline lookup yields CDR1 GTSNPN and CDR2 SVGIG (reference sequence). The CDR3 extends over 13 amino acids.

V usage is TRBV7-9 and J usage is TRBJ1-1, with 7 bases aligning to TRBD1. CDR1 and CDR2 (germline): SEHNR, FQNEAQ (reference sequence). The CDR3 extends over 13 amino acids. With 5 bases clipped from V and 4 bases from J, the junction kept 4 bases outside the gene matches. The CDR3 region has the DNA TGTGCCAGCAGCCTCGGGGACAGCACTGAAGCTTTCTTT. Translating it yields CASSLGDSTEAFF.

This clonotype was seen many times. The chain employs TRBV29-1 and TRBJ1-2; 10 bases align to TRBD1. The CDR3 covers 13 residues. Per the germline V gene, CDR1 is SQVTM and CDR2 is ANQGSEA. With 5 bases clipped from V and 3 bases from J, the junction kept 3 bases outside the gene matches. The CDR3 bases are TGCAGCGTTCCGGGACAGGGGTACTATGGCTACACCTTC. Protein: CSVPGQGYYGYTF. Supplemented by reference TRBV29-1 and TRBJ1-2, the full variable domain reads SAVISQKPSRDICQRGTSLTIQCQVDSQVTMMFWYRQQPGQSLTLIATANQGSEATYESGFVIDKFPISRPNLTFSTLTVSNMSPEDSSIYLCSVPGQGYYGYTFGSGTRLTVV.

This clonotype appeared many times. V and J are TRBV2 and TRBJ2-7, with D tentatively TRBD1 (5 bases). The V gene's germline CDR1 is SNHLY and CDR2 FYNNEI. The CDR3 has 12 residues. V lost 9 bases, J lost 4 bases, and 13 bases lay in between. The CDR3 loop reads CARGPSKYEQYF. In DNA form, the CDR3 reads TGTGCCAGGGGGCCTTCAAAGTACGAGCAGTACTTC.